Each of the 9 T cell receptor beta chains below was sequenced from the same sample in a study of blood T cell repertoires in COVID-19. The repertoire was sequenced with immunoSEQ multiplex PCR; TCRdb's copy has only in-frame clones and lacks some. This table holds tens of thousands of clones, 85% to 90% found once. Sequenced material: peripheral blood. These receptors originate from a woman older than 75 in a cohort sampled during active or convalescent COVID-19.

V and J are TRBV5-1 and TRBJ1-2; a weak D match, TRBD1 (6 bases). The ends were cut back, 4 bases at V and 3 bases at J, with 10 bases in the middle. CDR3 length: 13 residues. Germline CDR1 SGHRS, CDR2 YFSETQ. CDR3 sequence reads: CASSPRGDYGYTF. The CDR3 DNA follows: TGCGCCAGCAGCCCCAGGGGCGACTATGGCTACACCTTC.

The chain employs TRBV5-6 and TRBJ2-7; TRBD2 is a possible D gene (6 bases). The CDR3 totals 13 residues. The V end lost 2 bases, the J end lost 6 bases, and 12 bases lay between the germline ends. CDR1 SGHDT and CDR2 YYEEEE come from the germline V gene. In nucleotides, the CDR3 is TGTGCCAGCAGCTTCGGAGGGCCCTCCGAGCAGTACTTC. This gives the protein CASSFGGPSEQYF. Using reference TRBV5-6 and TRBJ2-7 for the parts outside the CDR3, the full variable domain is DAGVTQSPTHLIKTRGQQVTLRCSPKSGHDTVSWYQQALGQGPQFIFQYYEEEERQRGNFPDRFSGHQFPNYSSELNVNALLLGDSALYLCASSFGGPSEQYFGPGTRLTVT.

CDR3 loop: CATGQVTFF. The CDR3 nucleotides read TGTGCCACGGGACAGGTTACTTTCTTT. The chain links TRBV24-1 to TRBJ1-1; 8 bases map to TRBD1. The CDR3 spans 9 residues. The J segment lost 12 bases and the V segment lost 10 bases, leaving 3 bases of the junction unmatched. The V gene's germline CDR1 is KGHDR and CDR2 SFDVKD.

The gene calls are TRBV27 and TRBJ2-7, with D maybe TRBD1 (8 bases). Germline CDR1 and CDR2: MNHEY and SMNVEV (reference sequence). The CDR3 has 18 amino acids. V dropped 6 bases and J dropped 1 base, with 25 bases sitting between them. CDR3: CASRGGTGALTGSYEQYV. For the CDR3, the DNA is TGTGCCAGCAGGGGGGGGACAGGCGCTCTAACAGGATCCTACGAGCAGTACGTC.

V and J are TRBV19 and TRBJ2-3, with 9 bases matching TRBD2. Germline trimming cut 8 bases from V and 6 bases from J; bases unmatched to any gene: 12. This CDR3 is 15 amino acids long. Germline lookup yields CDR1 LNHDA and CDR2 SQIVND (reference sequence). The DNA of the CDR3 is TGTGCCAGTGATAAGGCGGGAGGGCCGGGGGATACGCAGTATTTT. This translates into CASDKAGGPGDTQYF.

The chain couples TRBV10-3 to TRBJ2-3; 7 nucleotides line up with TRBD2. The CDR3 totals 14 residues. J gave up 3 bases and V 2 bases, and 2 bases lay outside the gene matches. Germline V gene data show CDR1 as ENHRY and CDR2 as SYGVKD. CDR3 protein: CAISEGGRTDTQYF. The CDR3 nucleotides are TGTGCCATCAGTGAGGGCGGGAGAACAGATACGCAGTATTTT.

The chain uses TRBV11-2 and TRBJ2-3, with D hard to call. The germline CDR1 and CDR2 sequences are SGHAT and FQNNGV. The V end was cut by 5 bases, the J end by 4 bases, with 10 bases between. The CDR3 has 13 amino acids. This CDR3 is CASSRPRADTQYF. In DNA, the CDR3 is TGTGCCAGCAGCCGCCCCCGGGCAGATACGCAGTATTTT.

The chain links TRBV6-5 to TRBJ1-1; 7 nucleotides align to TRBD1. V gave up 5 bases and J gave up 1 base; unmatched junction bases: 4. CDR3 size: 14 residues. Per the germline V gene, CDR1 is MNHEY and CDR2 is SVGAGI. For the CDR3, the DNA is TGTGCCAGCAGTATTCAGGGGGGGAACACTGAAGCTTTCTTT. It codes for CASSIQGGNTEAFF.

This clone has just a few counts. The chain links TRBV18 to TRBJ1-2; 11 positions agree with TRBD1. The CDR3 is 15 amino acids. The junction had 4 bases not matched to a gene; V was cut back by 4 bases and J by 3 bases. Germline V gives CDR1 KGHSH, CDR2 LQKENI. CDR3 DNA sequence: TGTGCCAGCTCACAGGGACAGGGGGGTTACTATGGCTACACCTTC. Its protein product is CASSQGQGGYYGYTF.